Each of the 10 T cell receptor beta chains below was sequenced from the same sample in a study of OX40 agonist ivuxolimab in advanced cancers. TCRdb's copy holds only in-frame clones and misses some; the assay was immunoSEQ multiplex PCR. The sample holds over 75,000 clones; roughly 90% are singletons and the top ten take 0.33%. The sequencing here drew on CD4+ or CD8+ T cells sorted from blood, taken in a trial of the OX40 agonist ivuxolimab. These TCRs come from an adult with an advanced solid tumor such as melanoma, head and neck, liver or kidney cancer.

The CDR3 DNA follows: TGTGCCAGCAGCTTAGACTACAGGCACACTGAAGCTTTCTTT. It encodes CASSLDYRHTEAFF. The chain recombines TRBV7-9 with TRBJ1-1; D might be TRBD1 (5 bases). The CDR3 extends over 14 amino acids. Germline loops: CDR1 SEHNR, CDR2 FQNEAQ (reference sequence). The V end lost 1 base, the J end lost 3 bases, and 9 bases lay between the germline ends.

The V and J genes are TRBV4-3 and TRBJ2-3; D possibly matches TRBD1 or TRBD2 (5 bases each). Germline CDR1 reads LGHNA; CDR2 reads YSLEER. With 1 base removed from V and 8 bases from J, the gap between germline ends came to 13 bases. The CDR3 loop spans 14 amino acids. The CDR3 loop reads CASSQVVGVRTQYF. DNA for the CDR3: TGCGCCAGCAGCCAAGTTGTGGGGGTACGTACGCAGTATTTT.

The V call is TRBV29-1, the J call TRBJ2-4; 12 bases are shared with TRBD2. The ends lost 7 bases at V and 9 bases at J; junction bases unmatched: 13. There are 15 residues in the CDR3. The V gene's germline CDR1 is SQVTM and CDR2 ANQGSEA. The CDR3 nucleotides are TGCAGCGGGCAGACTAGCGGGAGTCGGATGGGCATTCAGTACTTC. Its translation is CSGQTSGSRMGIQYF.

The chain carries TRBV18 and TRBJ1-2; 7 bases match TRBD1. V shed 2 bases and J 8 bases; nucleotides not matched to a gene: 14. The germline gives CDR1 KGHSH, CDR2 LQKENI. This CDR3 has 16 amino acids. CDR3 in amino acids: CASSPSRQGVREGYTF. The CDR3 DNA is TGTGCCAGCTCACCAAGTAGGCAGGGGGTTCGAGAGGGCTACACCTTC.

The rearrangement joins TRBV19 to TRBJ2-5; no definite D call. Per germline, CDR1 LNHDA and CDR2 SQIVND (reference sequence). The CDR3 sequence is 11 residues long. Trimming took off 5 bases at V and 2 bases at J, with 3 bases between the two ends. CDR3 sequence: CASSLQETQYF. The CDR3 coding sequence is TGTGCCAGTAGTTTGCAAGAGACCCAGTACTTC.

The chain links TRBV29-1 to TRBJ2-7; 8 nucleotides align to TRBD1. The CDR3 contains 16 residues. Trimming removed 5 bases from V and 6 bases from J; junction bases left unmatched: 18. Germline assignment: CDR1 SQVTM and CDR2 ANQGSEA. The CDR3 sequence: CSVSNDRGVVGSEQYF. In nucleotides, the CDR3 is TGCAGCGTTTCGAATGACAGGGGTGTAGTGGGTTCCGAGCAGTACTTC.

The V gene is TRBV11-2, the J gene TRBJ2-3; TRBD2 agrees at 11 bases. Trimming removed 5 bases from V and 1 base from J; junction bases left unmatched: 2. The CDR3 covers 15 residues. Germline-derived CDR1 and CDR2 are SGHAT and FQNNGV. CDR3 sequence reads: CASSDSGRGTDTQYF. CDR3 sequence (DNA): TGTGCCAGCAGCGATAGCGGGAGGGGCACAGATACGCAGTATTTT.

V and J are TRBV5-1 and TRBJ2-5; 13 bases are shared with TRBD2. V was clipped by 0 bases and J by 5 bases; unmatched bases: 4. Germline CDR1 reads SGHRS; CDR2 reads YFSETQ. This CDR3 comprises 16 residues. DNA for the CDR3: TGCGCCAGCAGCTTGGTGGGACTAGCGGGAAAGGAGACCCAGTACTTC. Translation: CASSLVGLAGKETQYF.

This rearrangement joins TRBV2 to TRBJ1-5, with 7 bases aligning to TRBD1. The ends lost 3 bases at V and 6 bases at J; junction bases unmatched: 5. This CDR3 spans 14 amino acids. Per germline, CDR1 SNHLY and CDR2 FYNNEI. The CDR3 here is CASSEGGQIQPQHF. The CDR3 DNA sequence: TGTGCCAGCAGTGAGGGGGGACAGATTCAGCCCCAGCATTTT.

The V and J genes are TRBV28 and TRBJ2-6; possible D gene TRBD1, 6 bases. The germline V gene encodes CDR1 MDHEN and CDR2 SYDVKM. V lost 2 bases and J lost 2, with 7 bases in between. CDR3 length: 15 amino acids. The CDR3 loop reads CASSLGGAGANVLTF. The CDR3, as DNA: TGTGCCAGCAGTTTAGGGGGCGCTGGGGCCAACGTCCTGACTTTC.